This T cell receptor (beta chain) was documented in a study of shared clonotypes between healthy human individuals. The protocol was immunoSEQ multiplex PCR, while the TCRdb copy is restricted to in-frame clones and leaves out a portion. The data contain over a million clones, 95% to 97% of them singletons. CDR1 is MGHDK, CDR2 SYGVNS, per germline. V lost 2 bases and J 1 base, leaving 8 bases between the germline ends. The CDR3 extends over 14 amino acids. What was sequenced was naive CD4+ T cells sorted from blood. Subset indicated: CD45RA+ positively selected. The V call is TRBV25-1, the J call TRBJ1-1; D remains unclear. This TCR was recovered from a man aged 30 to 39 in good health. The DNA for the CDR3 is TGTGCCAGCAGTGAACGCCGCGCGAACACTGAAGCTTTCTTT. It yields the protein CASSERRANTEAFF. Supplemented by reference TRBV25-1 and TRBJ1-1, the full variable domain reads EADIYQTPRYLVIGTGKKITLECSQTMGHDKMYWYQQDPGMELHLIHYSYGVNSTEKGDLSSESTVSRIRTEHFPLTLESARPSHTSQYLCASSERRANTEAFFGQGTRLTVV.